The 9 T cell receptor beta chains presented below share a single source sample, sequenced in a study of PD-1 blockade in mismatch repair-deficient tumors. The repertoire was sequenced with immunoSEQ multiplex PCR; TCRdb's copy has only in-frame clones and lacks some. Here the sample spans just under 80,000 clones, roughly 80% being singletons. The sample consisted of peripheral blood, taken 44 weeks after starting pembrolizumab. These receptors all stem from an adult with mismatch repair-deficient cancer.

This clone was recorded once. The chain links TRBV4-3 to TRBJ1-2; 7 nucleotides align to TRBD1. This CDR3 spans 15 amino acids. V shed 1 base and J 5 bases; nucleotides not matched to a gene: 7. Germline assignment: CDR1 LGHNA and CDR2 YSLEER. The CDR3 region is CASSQARQGIYGYTF. The CDR3 nucleotides read TGCGCCAGCAGCCAAGCGAGACAGGGAATTTATGGCTACACCTTC.

This chain connects TRBV25-1 to TRBJ2-3, with 8 bases that match TRBD1. This CDR3 has 16 amino acids. Unmatched junction bases numbered 6, after V lost 4 bases and J lost 0 bases. Germline CDR1 is MGHDK and CDR2 is SYGVNS. In nucleotides, the CDR3 is TGTGCCAGCAGTGTACGACAGGGGACTAGCACAGATACGCAGTATTTT. It is translated as CASSVRQGTSTDTQYF.

This chain connects TRBV5-1 to TRBJ2-3, with 9 positions matching TRBD2. The CDR3 length is 15 residues. Germline loops: CDR1 SGHRS, CDR2 YFSETQ. The J segment lost 1 base and the V segment lost 3 bases, leaving 3 bases of the junction unmatched. This CDR3 reads CASSSLAGRTDTQYF. The CDR3 coding sequence is TGCGCCAGCAGCTCCCTAGCGGGGCGCACAGATACGCAGTATTTT.

This clone was found once. This sequence joins TRBV5-1 and TRBJ2-7; 8 positions agree with TRBD1. The CDR3 has 15 residues. With V trimmed by 4 bases and J by 3 bases, 9 bases remained unmatched. Germline lookup yields CDR1 SGHRS and CDR2 YFSETQ. The CDR3 nucleotides are TGCGCCAGCAGCACAGCCGGGACAGGCTACTACGAGCAGTACTTC. It specifies CASSTAGTGYYEQYF.

The genes are TRBV4-2 and TRBJ2-1; D unresolved. The V gene lost 1 base and the J gene lost 5 bases, with 15 bases spanning the gap. The CDR3 runs to 16 residues. Germline lookup yields CDR1 LGHNA and CDR2 YNFKEQ. CDR3 nucleotides: TGTGCCAGCAGCCAAGGGGTCCTCTACGCCCACAATGAGCAGTTCTTC. It yields the protein CASSQGVLYAHNEQFF.

This chain joins TRBV2 and TRBJ2-5; no clear D gene. Germline V gene data show CDR1 as SNHLY and CDR2 as FYNNEI. Trimming left V 7 bases short and J 4 bases short, with 7 bases between. The CDR3 is 11 amino acids. CDR3 in amino acids: CASTFGETQYF. The CDR3 region has the DNA TGTGCCAGCACGTTTGGAGAGACCCAGTACTTC.

The chain has TRBV6-1 and TRBJ2-1; perhaps TRBD2 as D (5 bases). Germline CDR1 is MNHNS and CDR2 is SASEGT. V lost 7 bases and J 8 bases, leaving 15 bases between the germline ends. There are 13 residues in the CDR3. In DNA, the CDR3 is TGTGCCAGCAAAGCGGAAGTGTACGATGAGCAGTTCTTC. Amino acid sequence: CASKAEVYDEQFF.

The V call is TRBV30, the J call TRBJ2-2; D remains ambiguous. The V end lost 4 bases, the J end lost 9 bases, and 15 bases lay between the germline ends. This CDR3 comprises 13 residues. CDR1 GTSNPN and CDR2 SVGIG come from the germline V gene (reference sequence). Written as DNA, the CDR3 is TGTGCCTGGACCTCAAGGGCCGGTCGGGAGCTGTTTTTT. This codes for CAWTSRAGRELFF.

The chain links TRBV11-3 to TRBJ1-2; the D is unclear. This CDR3 is built from 13 residues. Germline V gene sequence: CDR1 SGHNT, CDR2 YENEEA. Trimming left V 0 bases short and J 6 bases short, with 8 bases between. The CDR3 sequence is CASSLDNGDGYTF. The CDR3 coding sequence is TGTGCCAGCAGCTTAGATAACGGGGATGGCTACACCTTC.